The following is a T cell receptor beta chain sequence with its context. Only in-frame clones appear in the TCRdb table, and some are missing; sequencing was by immunoSEQ multiplex PCR. The table lists tens of thousands of clones, around 90% of them singletons. CDR3 length equals 12 residues. The germline V gene has CDR1 LNHDA and CDR2 SQIVND (reference sequence). Trimming left V 3 bases short and J 10 bases short, with 12 bases between. This sample stems from a study of blood T cell repertoires in COVID-19. The TCR sequence derives from a woman between 65 and 79 years old with active COVID-19. V is TRBV19 and J is TRBJ1-1; D is perhaps TRBD1 (6 bases). The specimen was peripheral blood. The CDR3 DNA is TGTGCCAGTAGTATCAGGGGAGGGAGAGCTTTCTTT. Its translation: CASSIRGGRAFF.